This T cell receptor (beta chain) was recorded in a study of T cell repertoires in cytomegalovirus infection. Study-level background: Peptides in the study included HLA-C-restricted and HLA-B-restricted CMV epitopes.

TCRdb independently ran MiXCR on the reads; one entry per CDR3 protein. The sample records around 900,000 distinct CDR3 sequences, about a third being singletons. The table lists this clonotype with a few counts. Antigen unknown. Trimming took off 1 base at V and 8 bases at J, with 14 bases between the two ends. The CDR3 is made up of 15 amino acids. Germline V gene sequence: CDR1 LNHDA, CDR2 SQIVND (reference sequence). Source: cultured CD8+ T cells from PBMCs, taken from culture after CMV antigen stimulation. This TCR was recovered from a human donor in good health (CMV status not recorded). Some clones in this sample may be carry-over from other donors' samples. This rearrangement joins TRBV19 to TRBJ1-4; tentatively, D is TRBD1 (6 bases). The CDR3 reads CASSIVEQGSEKLFF. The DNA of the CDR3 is TGTGCCAGTAGTATAGTGGAACAGGGCAGCGAAAAACTGTTTTTT.